The clone carrying this TCR beta chain occurred many times. Its target is not known. The sample comes from a study of T-cell reconstitution after alpha-beta-depleted transplantation in children. Study-level points and caveats: Recipient T cells and thymic progenitors that survived gave rise to the high TCRbeta diversity observed at day 60 in some patients.

Construction of the TCRbeta library involved unique molecular identifiers. TCRdb analysed the PCR reads with MiXCR anew, one entry per CDR3 protein. Counted here are 250,000 to 300,000 distinct CDR3 sequences, more than 9% occurring once; the ten biggest clones make up around 24%. The sample in question was peripheral blood, obtained 180 days after TCRalphabeta/CD19-depleted stem cell transplant. The sequence derives from a male patient aged 2 to 10 who had a stem cell transplant for chronic granulomatous disease, so the T cells may come from the graft donor.

CDR3: CRVRGHLSGDTQYF. As DNA, the CDR3 is TGCAGGGTCAGGGGGCACCTAAGCGGAGATACGCAGTATTTT. V and J are TRBV20-1 and TRBJ2-3; 8 nucleotides align to TRBD1. Germline assignment: CDR1 DFQATT and CDR2 SNEGSKA (reference sequence). The CDR3 is made up of 14 amino acids.